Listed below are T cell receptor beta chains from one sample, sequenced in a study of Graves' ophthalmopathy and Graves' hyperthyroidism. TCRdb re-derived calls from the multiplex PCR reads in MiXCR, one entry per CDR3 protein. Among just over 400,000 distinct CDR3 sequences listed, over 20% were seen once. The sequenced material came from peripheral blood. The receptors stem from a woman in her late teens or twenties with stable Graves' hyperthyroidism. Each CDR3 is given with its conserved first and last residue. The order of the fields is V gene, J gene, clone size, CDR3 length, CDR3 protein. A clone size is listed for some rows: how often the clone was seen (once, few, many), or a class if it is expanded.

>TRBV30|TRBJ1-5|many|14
CAWSVAQGNQPQHF
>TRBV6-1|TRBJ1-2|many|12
CASLGQPYGYTF
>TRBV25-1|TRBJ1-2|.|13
CASRVDDNYGYTF
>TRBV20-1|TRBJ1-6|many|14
CSARPLGGGSPLHF
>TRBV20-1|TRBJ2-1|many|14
CSARVLDSYNEQFF
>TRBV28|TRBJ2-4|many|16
CASSTGGALAKNIQYF
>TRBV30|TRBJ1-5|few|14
CACEVTGDNQPQHF
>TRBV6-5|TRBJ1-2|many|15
CASSYDGDSGGGYTF
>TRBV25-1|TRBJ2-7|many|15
CASSESGGPSYEQYF
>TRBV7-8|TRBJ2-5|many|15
CASSLYQRPWETQYF
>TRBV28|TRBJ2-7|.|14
CATWPRYLTYEQYF
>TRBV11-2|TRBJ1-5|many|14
CASSFGDGNQPQHF
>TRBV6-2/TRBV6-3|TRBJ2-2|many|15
CASSYLPGNTGELFF
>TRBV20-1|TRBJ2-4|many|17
CSASMFSGYLAKNIQYF
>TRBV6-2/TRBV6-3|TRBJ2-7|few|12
CASSFNSGTQDF
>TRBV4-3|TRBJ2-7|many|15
CASSQGLAVTYEQYF
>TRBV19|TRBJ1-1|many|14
CASRDRGSGTEAFF
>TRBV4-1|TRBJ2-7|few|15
CASSQERRSSYEQYF
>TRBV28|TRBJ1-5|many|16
CASSIGGWASNQPQHF
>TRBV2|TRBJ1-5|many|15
CASSGRGGSNQPQHF
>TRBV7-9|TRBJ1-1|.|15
CASSYGLDRGRGAFF
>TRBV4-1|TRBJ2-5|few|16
CASSQPRAVKQETQYF
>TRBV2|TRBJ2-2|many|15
CASRVAGRSTGELFF
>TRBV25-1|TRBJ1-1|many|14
CASSEYGQNTEAFF
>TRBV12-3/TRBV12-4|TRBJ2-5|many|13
CASSLGPEETQYF
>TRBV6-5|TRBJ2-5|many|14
CASRRGGSRETQYF
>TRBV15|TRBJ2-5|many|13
CATSRGISETQYF
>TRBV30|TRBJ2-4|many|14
CAWSLRQGANIQYF
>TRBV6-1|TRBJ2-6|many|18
CASRKTGYTFSGANVLTF
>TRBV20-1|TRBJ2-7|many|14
CSAPPPGQGNEQYF
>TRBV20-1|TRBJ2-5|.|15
CSAPSGSGGLETQYF
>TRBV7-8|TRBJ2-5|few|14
CASSSRPGQETQYF
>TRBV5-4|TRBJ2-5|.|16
CASSLDSGRDQETQYF
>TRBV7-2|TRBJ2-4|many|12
CASSLERTTQYF
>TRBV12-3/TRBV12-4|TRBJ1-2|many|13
CASSGTGNYGYTF
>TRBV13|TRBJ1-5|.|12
CASSNGRGPQHF
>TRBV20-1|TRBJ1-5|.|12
CSARDGIQPQHF
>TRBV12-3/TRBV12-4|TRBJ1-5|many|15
CASNQGRLGDQPQHF
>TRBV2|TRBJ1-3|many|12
CASTVEGNTIYF
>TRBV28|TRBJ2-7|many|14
CASREPGQSYEQYF
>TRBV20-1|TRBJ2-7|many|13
CSARRLADYEQYF
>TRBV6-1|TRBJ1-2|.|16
CASSLRRIIINYGYTF
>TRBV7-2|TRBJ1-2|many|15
CASSKGAGFGYGYTF
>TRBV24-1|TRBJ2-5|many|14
CATSDPTGRETQYF
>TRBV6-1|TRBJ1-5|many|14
CASSDVTGNRPQHF
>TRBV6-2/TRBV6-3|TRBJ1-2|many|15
CASSSTGGTNYGYTF
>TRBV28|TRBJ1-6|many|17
CASSGGQLSSYNSPLHF
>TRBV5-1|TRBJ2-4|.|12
CASSDSKNIQYF
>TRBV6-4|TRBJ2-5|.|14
CASSYSSCQETQYF
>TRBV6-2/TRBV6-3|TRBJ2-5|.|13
CASTTGRRETQYF
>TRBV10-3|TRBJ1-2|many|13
CAISAAIIYGYTF
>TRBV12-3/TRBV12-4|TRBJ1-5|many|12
CASSPDGQPQHF
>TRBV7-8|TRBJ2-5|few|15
CASRNTGFGKETQYF
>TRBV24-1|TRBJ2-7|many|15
CATSDFRGNSYEQYF
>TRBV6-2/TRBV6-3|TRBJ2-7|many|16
CASSYSPSGTTYEQYF